This TCR beta chain was sequenced in a study of T-cell memory formation after mild COVID-19 (dated by TCRdb to about 2021). About the investigation overall: TCR sequence clusters from the two donors were largely donor specific. Longitudinal TCRalpha and TCRbeta repertoire sequencing tracked T-cell clones expanding and contracting after mild COVID-19 in two donors. Two young, previously healthy adult volunteers, one female and one male, were included in the cohort. Points the paper makes about the study in general: SARS-CoV-2 specificity of the second-wave clones peaking on day 37 was not confirmed. Only two mild cases were covered in the study, and larger cohorts including severe cases with pre-infection samples were considered necessary. Some responding clones were detected in pre-infection memory, which suggested that pre-existing cross-reactive memory T cells had joined the SARS-CoV-2 response. Contracting CD4+ clones were found mainly in CM and EM memory subsets, while CD8+ clones were enriched in EMRA. Balanced CD4/CD8 phenotypes were observed for clones contracting from day 15 to 85, whereas a bias towards CD4+ was observed for a second wave of clones expanding from day 15 to 37.

Sequencing used an Illumina NovaSeq 6000. cDNA libraries for TCRalpha and TCRbeta were prepared by 5'RACE using constant-segment primers, with sample barcodes and unique molecular identifiers added. Trizol reagent was used to extract RNA from every sample. Library amplification was performed in two PCR steps, and a second sample barcode and Illumina TruSeq adapters were introduced in the second step. Libraries were sequenced on an Illumina NovaSeq with 2 x 150 bp paired-end reads. The published analysis was carried out like this. Reads were demultiplexed and collapsed into UMI-guided consensus sequences with migec v1.2.7. Using mixcr v2.1.11, UMI consensuses were aligned to TRA and TRB V and J templates and then assembled into clonotypes. Expanded or contracted clonotypes were those called significant by both edgeR and NoisET, with noise models trained on biological replicates. For edgeR calls, the thresholds were a false discovery rate-adjusted p below 0.01 and a log2 fold-change of 1. As an exploratory analysis of dynamics, max-normalized trajectories of the 1000 most abundant clonotypes were examined with PCA combined with hierarchical clustering. The CD4 or CD8 phenotype of responding clones was assigned using the separately sequenced CD4+ and CD8+ repertoires. The public sequencing data were trimmed at Q25 with fastp and processed into clonotypes with MiXCR by TCRdb, which kept only in-frame beta chains. Rows are unified per CDR3 protein, each entry keeping the most common DNA and genes. These V and J calls are TCRdb output, not the study's own analysis. The sample table records hundreds of thousands of distinct CDR3 sequences; about a fifth of these occur just once. Approximately 8.4% of the sample is in the top ten clones.

After removal of 2 bases from V and 8 bases from J, the junction retains 7 bases not matched to a gene. The CDR3 measures 14 amino acids from cysteine to phenylalanine. Only the CDR3 DNA is retained, 42 bases long and in frame from the first base. The germline V gene provides CDR1 SQVTM and CDR2 ANQGSEA. This clonotype occurred many times. Its antigen has not been determined. One base away there is no much larger clone; base qualities are not given. PBMCs were isolated by Ficoll-Paque density gradient centrifugation. Specimen: PBMCs or a T cell subset sorted from them (not recorded which). This receptor was taken from an adult woman who had mild COVID-19 (a few samples of this study predate the infection). The sample titles of this study are shuffled in the database, so cell type and time point are left out; the donor was told from shared clones. The chain joins TRBV29-1 to TRBJ2-4; 9 nucleotides in the junction match TRBD1. The nucleotide sequence reads as follows: TGCAGCGTTGAAACAGGGGGCCGGAGGGACATTCAGTACTTC. Its protein product is CSVETGGRRDIQYF.